Listed below are T cell receptor beta chains from one sample, sequenced in a study of cytomegalovirus exposure and HLA in healthy donors. The repertoire was sequenced with immunoSEQ multiplex PCR; TCRdb's copy has only in-frame clones and lacks some. This sample has roughly 180,000 clones; under 9.5% occur once, and the top ten carry 1% to 1.5%. What was sequenced was PBMCs. The receptors were sampled from a woman aged 25-40 years in good health and CMV-seropositive. The CDR3 runs from the conserved cysteine through the conserved F or W. A D gene is named only where the DNA matches it firmly. Expanded clones are given a class, and other clones once, few, many or no size at all.

V	size	D	J	CDR3	DNA
TRBV2	NA	NA	TRBJ1-5	CASSQGADYQPQHF	TGTGCCAGCAGCCAAGGGGCAGATTATCAGCCCCAGCATTTT
TRBV27	NA	NA	TRBJ1-5	CAGPGASSRRRNQPQHF	TGTGCAGGTCCCGGAGCCAGTTCCCGAAGAAGAAATCAGCCCCAGCATTTT
TRBV7-6	few	TRBD2	TRBJ2-7	CASSFSGDSYEQYF	TGTGCCAGCAGCTTCAGCGGGGACTCCTACGAGCAGTACTTC
TRBV5-1	few	NA	TRBJ2-7	CASSLSPDRRSYEQYF	TGCGCCAGCAGCTTGAGTCCCGACAGGCGCTCCTACGAGCAGTACTTC
TRBV7-2	NA	NA	TRBJ2-5	CASMRVGETQYF	TGTGCCAGCATGAGGGTGGGGGAGACCCAGTACTTC
TRBV5-6	NA	NA	TRBJ2-7	CASSLGPQGPSYEQYF	TGTGCCAGCAGCTTGGGCCCACAGGGCCCCTCCTACGAGCAGTACTTC
TRBV23-1	few	TRBD2	TRBJ2-2	CASSQSPSGRTTPNTGELFF	TGCGCCAGCAGTCAATCCCCTAGCGGGAGGACCACGCCGAACACCGGGGAGCTGTTTTTT
TRBV19	few	NA	TRBJ1-5	CASSMEDALAYSNQPQHF	TGTGCCAGTAGTATGGAGGACGCGCTCGCGTATAGCAATCAGCCCCAGCATTTT
TRBV19	few	NA	TRBJ2-2	CASWSRGNTGELFF	TGTGCCAGTTGGTCCCGCGGGAACACCGGGGAGCTGTTTTTT
TRBV5-6	few	NA	TRBJ1-2	CASSLDRVSQFTGYTF	TGTGCCAGCAGCTTGGACCGTGTTAGTCAATTCACTGGCTACACCTTC
TRBV9	NA	TRBD2	TRBJ2-5	CASSAWGGQETQYF	TGTGCCAGCAGCGCTTGGGGGGGACAAGAGACCCAGTACTTC
TRBV12-5	NA	NA	TRBJ2-7	CASGLWPYEQYF	TGTGCTAGTGGTTTATGGCCCTACGAGCAGTACTTC
TRBV2	NA	NA	TRBJ2-1	CANIANEQFF	TGTGCCAACATAGCCAATGAGCAGTTCTTC
TRBV5-4	NA	NA	TRBJ2-7	CASSLGQGGSYEQYF	TGTGCCAGCAGCTTGGGACAGGGAGGTTCCTACGAGCAGTACTTC
TRBV5-1	NA	NA	TRBJ2-3	CASSISGPTDTQYF	TGCGCCAGCAGCATTAGTGGTCCCACAGATACGCAGTATTTT
TRBV30	NA	NA	TRBJ2-7	CAWSVLSSYEQYF	TGTGCCTGGAGTGTACTATCCTCCTACGAGCAGTACTTC
TRBV5-1	few	TRBD1	TRBJ2-2	CASSKGQGAGELFF	TGCGCCAGCAGTAAGGGACAGGGCGCCGGGGAGCTGTTTTTT
TRBV6-1	few	NA	TRBJ2-2	CASRHQGGGELFF	TGTGCCAGCAGACACCAGGGGGGTGGGGAGCTGTTTTTT
TRBV7-6	NA	NA	TRBJ2-3	CASSRATDTQYF	TGTGCCAGCAGCCGAGCCACGGATACGCAGTATTTT
TRBV6-5	few	TRBD2	TRBJ2-1	CAARVGTSGHNEQFF	TGTGCCGCCAGGGTTGGGACTAGCGGTCACAATGAGCAGTTCTTC